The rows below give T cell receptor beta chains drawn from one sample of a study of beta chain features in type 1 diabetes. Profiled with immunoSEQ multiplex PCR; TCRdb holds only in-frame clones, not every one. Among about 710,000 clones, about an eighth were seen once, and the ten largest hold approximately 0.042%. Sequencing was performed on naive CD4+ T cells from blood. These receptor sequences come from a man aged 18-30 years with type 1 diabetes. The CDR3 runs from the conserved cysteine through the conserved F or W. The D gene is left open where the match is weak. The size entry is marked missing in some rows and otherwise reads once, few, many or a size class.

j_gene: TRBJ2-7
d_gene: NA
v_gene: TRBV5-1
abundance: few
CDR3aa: CASSLDPGRSYEQYF
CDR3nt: TGCGCCAGCAGCTTGGATCCCGGCAGATCCTACGAGCAGTACTTC

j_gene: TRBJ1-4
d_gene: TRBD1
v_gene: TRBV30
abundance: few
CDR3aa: CAWNPGQATNEKLFF
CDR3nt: TGTGCCTGGAACCCGGGACAGGCGACTAATGAAAAACTGTTTTTT

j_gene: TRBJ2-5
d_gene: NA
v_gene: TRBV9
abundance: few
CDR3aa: CASSVEQTETQYF
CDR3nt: TGTGCCAGCAGCGTAGAGCAAACAGAGACCCAGTACTTC

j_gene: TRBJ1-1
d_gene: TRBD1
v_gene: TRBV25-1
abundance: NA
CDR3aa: CASRPGQVSEAFF
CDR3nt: TGTGCCAGCAGGCCGGGACAGGTGTCTGAAGCTTTCTTT

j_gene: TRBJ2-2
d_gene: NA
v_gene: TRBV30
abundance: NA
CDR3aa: CAWSTRDTGELFF
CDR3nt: TGTGCCTGGAGCACCAGGGACACCGGGGAGCTGTTTTTT

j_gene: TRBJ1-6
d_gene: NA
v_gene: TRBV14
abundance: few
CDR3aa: CASSPEFRNSPLHF
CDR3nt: TGTGCCAGCAGCCCAGAGTTTAGGAATTCACCCCTCCACTTT

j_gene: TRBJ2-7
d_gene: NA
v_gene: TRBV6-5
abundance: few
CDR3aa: CASSYGGDSYEQYF
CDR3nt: TGTGCCAGCAGTTACGGCGGGGATTCCTACGAGCAGTACTTC

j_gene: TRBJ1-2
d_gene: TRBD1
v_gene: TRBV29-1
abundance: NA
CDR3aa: CSVEARGQGSGYGYTF
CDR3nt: TGCAGCGTTGAAGCAAGAGGACAGGGATCGGGCTATGGCTACACCTTC

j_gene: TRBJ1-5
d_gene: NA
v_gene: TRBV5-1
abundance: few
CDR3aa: CASSLGQANQPQHF
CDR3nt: TGCGCCAGCAGCTTGGGGCAGGCCAATCAGCCCCAGCATTTT

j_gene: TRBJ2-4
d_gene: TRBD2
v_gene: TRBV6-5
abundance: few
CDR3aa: CASSYGGETAKNIQYF
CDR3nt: TGTGCCAGCAGTTACGGGGGGGAGACGGCCAAAAACATTCAGTACTTC

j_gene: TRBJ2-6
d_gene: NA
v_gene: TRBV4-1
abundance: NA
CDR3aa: CASSQYLQSGANVLTF
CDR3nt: TGCGCCAGCAGCCAGTACCTCCAATCTGGGGCCAACGTCCTGACTTTC

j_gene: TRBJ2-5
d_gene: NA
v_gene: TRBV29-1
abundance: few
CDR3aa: CSVLQETQYF
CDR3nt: TGCAGCGTTCTTCAAGAGACCCAGTACTTC

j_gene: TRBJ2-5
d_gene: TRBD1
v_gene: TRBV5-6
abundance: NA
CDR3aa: CASSLTGAETQYF
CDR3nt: TGTGCCAGCAGCTTGACAGGGGCAGAGACCCAGTACTTC

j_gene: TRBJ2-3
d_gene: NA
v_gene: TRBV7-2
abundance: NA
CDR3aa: CASSLAIATDTQYF
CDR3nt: TGTGCCAGCAGCTTAGCAATAGCAACAGATACGCAGTATTTT